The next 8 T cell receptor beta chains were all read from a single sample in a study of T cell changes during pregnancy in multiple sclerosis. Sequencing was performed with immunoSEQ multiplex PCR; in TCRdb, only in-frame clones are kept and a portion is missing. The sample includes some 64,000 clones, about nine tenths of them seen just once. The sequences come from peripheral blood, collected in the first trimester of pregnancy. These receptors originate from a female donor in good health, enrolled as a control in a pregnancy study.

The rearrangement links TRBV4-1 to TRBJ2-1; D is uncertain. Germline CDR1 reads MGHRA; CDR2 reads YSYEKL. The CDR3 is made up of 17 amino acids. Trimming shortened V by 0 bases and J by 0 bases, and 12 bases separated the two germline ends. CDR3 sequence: CASSQESSESSYNEQFF. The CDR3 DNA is TGCGCCAGCAGCCAAGAATCGTCCGAGAGCTCCTACAATGAGCAGTTCTTC.

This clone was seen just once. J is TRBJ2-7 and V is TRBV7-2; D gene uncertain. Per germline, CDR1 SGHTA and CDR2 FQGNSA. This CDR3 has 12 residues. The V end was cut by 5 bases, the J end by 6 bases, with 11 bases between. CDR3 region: CASSPAGTEQYF. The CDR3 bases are TGTGCCAGCAGCCCCGCAGGCACCGAGCAGTACTTC. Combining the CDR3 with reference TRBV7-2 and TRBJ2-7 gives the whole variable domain GAGVSQSPSNKVTEKGKDVELRCDPISGHTALYWYRQSLGQGLEFLIYFQGNSAPDKSGLPSDRFSAERTGGSVSTLTIQRTQQEDSAVYLCASSPAGTEQYFGPGTRLTVT.

The CDR3 spells CASSIGGIGQFF. CDR3 in DNA: TGTGCCAGTAGTATTGGAGGGATAGGGCAGTTCTTC. The rearrangement joins TRBV19 to TRBJ2-1; the D gene is possibly TRBD2 (6 bases). Looked up from germline, CDR1 is LNHDA and CDR2 is SQIVND (reference sequence). This CDR3 has 12 amino acids. V lost 3 bases to trimming and J lost 12 bases, with 12 bases between them. Full variable domain (remainder filled in from reference TRBV19 and TRBJ2-1): DGGITQSPKYLFRKEGQNVTLSCEQNLNHDAMYWYRQDPGQGLRLIYYSQIVNDFQKGDIAEGYSVSREKKESFPLTVTSAQKNPTAFYLCASSIGGIGQFFGPGTRLTVL.

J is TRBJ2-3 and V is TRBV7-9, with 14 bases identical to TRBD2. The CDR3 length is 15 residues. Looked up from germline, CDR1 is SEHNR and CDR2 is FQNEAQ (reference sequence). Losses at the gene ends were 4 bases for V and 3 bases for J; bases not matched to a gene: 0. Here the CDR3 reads CASSWTSGGTDTQYF. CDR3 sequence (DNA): TGTGCCAGCAGCTGGACTAGCGGGGGGACAGATACGCAGTATTTT.

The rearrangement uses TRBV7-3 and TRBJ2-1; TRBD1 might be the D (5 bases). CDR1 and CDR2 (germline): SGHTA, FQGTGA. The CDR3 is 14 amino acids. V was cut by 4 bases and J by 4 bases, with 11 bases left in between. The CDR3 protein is CASSSQGHYNEQFF. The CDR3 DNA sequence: TGTGCCAGCAGCTCCCAAGGACATTACAATGAGCAGTTCTTC.

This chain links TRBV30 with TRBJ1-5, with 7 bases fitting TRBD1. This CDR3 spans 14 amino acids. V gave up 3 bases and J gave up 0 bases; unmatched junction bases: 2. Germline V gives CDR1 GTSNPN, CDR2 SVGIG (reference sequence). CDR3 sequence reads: CAWRGQPSNQPQHF. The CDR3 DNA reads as TGTGCCTGGAGGGGACAGCCTAGCAATCAGCCCCAGCATTTT.

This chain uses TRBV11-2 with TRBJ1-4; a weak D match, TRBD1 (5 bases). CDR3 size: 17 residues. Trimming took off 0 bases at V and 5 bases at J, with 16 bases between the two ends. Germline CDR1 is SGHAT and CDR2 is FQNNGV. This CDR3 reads CASSLDLVREENEKLFF. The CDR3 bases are TGTGCCAGCAGCTTAGATCTCGTCAGGGAAGAGAATGAAAAACTGTTTTTT. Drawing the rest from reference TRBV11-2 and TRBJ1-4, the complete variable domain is EAGVAQSPRYKIIEKRQSVAFWCNPISGHATLYWYQQILGQGPKLLIQFQNNGVVDDSQLPKDRFSAERLKGVDSTLKIQPAKLEDSAVYLCASSLDLVREENEKLFFGSGTQLSVL.

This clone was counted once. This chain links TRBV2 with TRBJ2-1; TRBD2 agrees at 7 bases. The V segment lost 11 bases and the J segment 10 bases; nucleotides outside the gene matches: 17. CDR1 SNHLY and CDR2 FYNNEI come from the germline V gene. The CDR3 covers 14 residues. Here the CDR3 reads CASAIGLVVHEQFF. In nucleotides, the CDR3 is TGTGCCTCTGCGATAGGACTAGTTGTCCACGAGCAGTTCTTC.